Following are 4 T cell receptor beta chains from one sample sequenced in a study of somatic mutations in cytotoxic T cells in rheumatoid arthritis. The table came from immunoSEQ multiplex PCR; TCRdb's copy has only in-frame clones and leaves some out. The data contain roughly 10,000 clones, roughly 90% of them singletons. Sequencing was done on a sample of CD4+ T cells sorted from blood. These receptors originate from a woman between 18 and 29 years old with rheumatoid arthritis.

The J gene is TRBJ1-1, the V gene TRBV6-4; 8 positions match TRBD1. Germline CDR1 reads MRHNA; CDR2 reads SNTAGT. The CDR3 has 13 amino acids. Trimming removed 4 bases from V and 4 bases from J; junction bases left unmatched: 2. CDR3 residues: CASSATGVTEAFF. CDR3 sequence (DNA): TGTGCCAGCAGTGCGACAGGGGTCACTGAAGCTTTCTTT.

This chain links TRBV27 with TRBJ1-5; D unclear. This CDR3 spans 15 amino acids. Trimming removed 3 bases at V and 4 bases at J, with 13 bases between. CDR1 and CDR2 from the germline V gene are MNHEY and SMNVEV (reference sequence). DNA of the CDR3: TGTGCCAGCAGTTTCGCCGGGAGAGCAAATCAGCCCCAGCATTTT. Protein product: CASSFAGRANQPQHF.

This clone showed up just once. The chain joins TRBV5-6 to TRBJ2-7, with 7 bases matching TRBD2. CDR3 length: 13 residues. V trimming: 5 bases; J trimming: 6 bases; junction bases outside the gene matches: 8. Germline lookup yields CDR1 SGHDT and CDR2 YYEEEE. The CDR3 nucleotides are TGTGCCAGCAGTCTTCAGGGAGGGTTCGAGCAGTACTTC. Encoded protein: CASSLQGGFEQYF.

This chain connects TRBV6-6 to TRBJ1-1; D is undetermined. V was shortened by 6 bases and J by 6 bases, with 14 bases between the two germline ends. Germline-derived CDR1 and CDR2 are MNHNY and SVGAGI (reference sequence). This CDR3 spans 13 amino acids. Here the CDR3 reads CASRARESAEAFF. The CDR3 DNA reads TGTGCCAGCAGGGCGCGGGAGAGCGCTGAAGCTTTCTTT.